The 17 T cell receptor beta chains below all came from one sample that was sequenced in a study of blood T cell repertoires in COVID-19. The assay was immunoSEQ multiplex PCR, and TCRdb's table has in-frame clones only and misses some. The data contain 200,000 to 250,000 clones, less than 85% of them singletons. The material sequenced was PBMCs or T cells enriched from blood (not recorded which). These receptors were collected from a man aged 55 to 70 who had recovered from COVID-19.

V is TRBV6-1 and J is TRBJ1-5, with 8 bases lining up with TRBD1. This CDR3 has 16 amino acids. The germline gives CDR1 MNHNS, CDR2 SASEGT. Unmatched junction bases numbered 4, after V lost 1 base and J lost 2 bases. The CDR3 coding sequence is TGTGCCAGCAGTGAAGGACAGGGGACGGGCAATCAGCCCCAGCATTTT. It codes for CASSEGQGTGNQPQHF.

The rearrangement links TRBV3-1 (or the pseudogene TRBV3-2) to TRBJ2-7, with 8 bases lining up with TRBD1. CDR3 size: 14 residues. Germline V gene data show CDR1 as LGHDT and CDR2 as YNNKEL (reference sequence). The V and J ends lost 4 bases and 0 bases, in that order; junction bases with no gene match: 2. The CDR3 DNA reads TGTGCCAGCAGCCGACAGGGGACCTCCTACGAGCAGTACTTC. Protein product: CASSRQGTSYEQYF.

This chain connects TRBV18 to TRBJ1-2, with 7 bases aligning to TRBD1. V lost 3 bases to trimming and J lost 2 bases; unmatched junction nucleotides: 6. The germline V gene has CDR1 KGHSH and CDR2 LQKENI. This CDR3 region has 15 residues. Here the CDR3 reads CASSPATGINYGYTF. Written as DNA, the CDR3 is TGTGCCAGCTCACCTGCGACAGGGATAAACTATGGCTACACCTTC.

The chain joins TRBV30 to TRBJ1-1; 9 nucleotides line up with TRBD1. The CDR3 runs 14 residues. V was pared by 3 bases and J by 5 bases, with 7 bases of the junction left unmatched. CDR1 is GTSNPN and CDR2 is SVGIG in the germline V gene (reference sequence). In DNA, the CDR3 is TGTGCCTGGAGGAGGGACAGGGTAGCGACTGAAGCTTTCTTT. Encoded protein: CAWRRDRVATEAFF.

The chain uses TRBV11-2 and TRBJ1-3; D call uncertain. Germline V CDR1 and CDR2: SGHAT, FQNNGV. Trimming shortened V by 5 bases and J by 3 bases, and 14 bases separated the two germline ends. The CDR3 has 15 residues. CDR3 in DNA: TGTGCCAGCAGCAAAGCCGGGTTGCTTGGAAACACCATATATTTT. Protein sequence: CASSKAGLLGNTIYF.

The chain joins TRBV18 to TRBJ2-3, with 7 bases identical to TRBD2. The CDR3 is 15 residues long. With V trimmed by 3 bases and J by 3 bases, 6 bases remained unmatched. Germline-derived CDR1 and CDR2 are KGHSH and LQKENI. In DNA, the CDR3 is TGTGCCAGCTCACCCTACGGGGGGAGAACAGATACGCAGTATTTT. Translating it yields CASSPYGGRTDTQYF.

This sequence joins TRBV10-3 and TRBJ1-1, with TRBD1 matching 7 bases. The CDR3 is 13 residues long. Germline V CDR1 and CDR2: ENHRY, SYGVKD. V shed 9 bases, J shed 5 bases, and the junction held 9 bases outside the gene matches. The CDR3 spells CAMSTGTGTEAFF. CDR3 sequence (DNA): TGTGCCATGTCGACAGGGACCGGTACTGAAGCTTTCTTT.

The chain recombines TRBV19 with TRBJ2-1; 13 nucleotides match TRBD2. The junction had 4 bases not matched to a gene; V was cut back by 4 bases and J by 4 bases. Germline CDR1 is LNHDA and CDR2 is SQIVND (reference sequence). This CDR3 contains 16 residues. This chain's CDR3 is CASSTQLAGGYNEQFF. The DNA of the CDR3 is TGTGCCAGTAGTACCCAACTAGCGGGGGGGTACAATGAGCAGTTCTTC. Full variable domain (outside the CDR3, taken from reference TRBV19 and TRBJ2-1): DGGITQSPKYLFRKEGQNVTLSCEQNLNHDAMYWYRQDPGQGLRLIYYSQIVNDFQKGDIAEGYSVSREKKESFPLTVTSAQKNPTAFYLCASSTQLAGGYNEQFFGPGTRLTVL.

This clone was picked up a small number of times. J is TRBJ2-7 and V is TRBV27; 11 nucleotides align to TRBD1. Germline V lookup: CDR1 MNHEY, CDR2 SMNVEV (reference sequence). CDR3 length equals 15 residues. V lost 4 bases to trimming and J lost 3 bases; unmatched junction nucleotides: 5. This CDR3 is CASSSGQGAFYEQYF. The CDR3 bases are TGTGCCAGCAGTTCCGGACAGGGGGCTTTCTACGAGCAGTACTTC.

The V call is TRBV7-9, the J call TRBJ1-6; TRBD1 agrees at 9 bases. Germline CDR1 reads SEHNR; CDR2 reads FQNEAQ (reference sequence). This CDR3 is built from 16 residues. The junction had 8 bases not matched to a gene; V was cut back by 3 bases and J by 8 bases. CDR3 DNA sequence: TGTGCCAGCAGCTTCATGGACAGGGGCATATATTCACCCCTCCACTTT. Residues: CASSFMDRGIYSPLHF.

V is TRBV5-1 and J is TRBJ2-1; 9 positions agree with TRBD1. Germline V lookup: CDR1 SGHRS, CDR2 YFSETQ. This CDR3 comprises 15 residues. The junction had 8 bases not matched to a gene; V was cut back by 4 bases and J by 6 bases. The CDR3 DNA sequence: TGCGCCAGCAGCCCGCGGACAGGGGCCGTCAATGAGCAGTTCTTC. Encoded protein: CASSPRTGAVNEQFF.

The chain links TRBV7-9 to TRBJ2-5, with D possibly TRBD1 on 5 matching bases. The V gene's germline CDR1 is SEHNR and CDR2 FQNEAQ (reference sequence). The CDR3 has 13 amino acids. Trimming pared 4 bases from V and 5 bases from J, leaving 11 bases between. For the CDR3, the DNA is TGTGCCAGCAGCTCGGGCAGGGTGGAGACCCAGTACTTC. Protein: CASSSGRVETQYF.

CDR3 in DNA: TGTGCCAGCAGCTTAGGACAGACCCACTACACCTTC. The encoded protein is CASSLGQTHYTF. The gene calls are TRBV13 and TRBJ1-2, with D unresolved. Per germline, CDR1 PRHDT and CDR2 FYEKMQ (reference sequence). The CDR3 sequence is 12 residues long. The V and J ends lost 0 bases and 10 bases respectively, with 9 bases between them.

The V call is TRBV5-5, the J call TRBJ1-1; D remains unclear. The CDR3 has 14 amino acids. Germline V CDR1 and CDR2: SGHKS, YYEKEE (reference sequence). The ends were cut back, 0 bases at V and 9 bases at J, with 15 bases in the middle. This CDR3 is CASSLGAGRYQAFF. As DNA, the CDR3 is TGTGCCAGCAGCTTGGGGGCCGGGAGATATCAAGCTTTCTTT.

The chain joins TRBV19 to TRBJ1-2; 9 positions agree with TRBD1. V lost 6 bases to trimming and J lost 3 bases; unmatched junction nucleotides: 2. The CDR3 loop spans 13 amino acids. The germline V gene encodes CDR1 LNHDA and CDR2 SQIVND (reference sequence). The CDR3 reads CASSTGGDYGYTF. CDR3 sequence (DNA): TGTGCCAGTAGCACAGGGGGCGACTATGGCTACACCTTC.

This clone was found once. This chain links TRBV27 with TRBJ1-1; D call uncertain. From germline, CDR1 is MNHEY and CDR2 SMNVEV (reference sequence). The CDR3 contains 14 residues. The V end was cut by 7 bases, the J end by 4 bases, with 16 bases between. The CDR3 loop is CASTDRPGVTEAFF. CDR3 nucleotide sequence: TGTGCCAGCACCGACCGCCCCGGGGTCACTGAAGCTTTCTTT.

The chain has TRBV4-3 and TRBJ2-2; 7 bases agree with TRBD1. This CDR3 spans 17 amino acids. The junction had 13 bases not matched to a gene; V was cut back by 4 bases and J by 5 bases. CDR1 is LGHNA and CDR2 is YSLEER in the germline V gene. Written as DNA, the CDR3 is TGCGCCAGCAGCCGGATCCAGGACAGGAAAACTACCGGGGAGCTGTTTTTT. This sequence encodes CASSRIQDRKTTGELFF.